This passage covers 10 T cell receptor beta chains from one sample sequenced in a study of control samples from healthy donors and cancer patients. Assay used: immunoSEQ multiplex PCR; TCRdb lists only in-frame clones, some missing. The repertoire holds around 50,000 clones, with 80% to 90% as singletons. Source material: PBMCs. These receptors were taken from a woman aged 45-60 years with lung cancer.

The CDR3, as DNA: TGCGCCAGCAGCCGCCTCTGGGGTGAAAAACTGTTTTTT. Protein product: CASSRLWGEKLFF. The J gene is TRBJ1-4, the V gene TRBV4-1; D not resolved. Trimming took 4 bases from V and 7 from J, leaving 10 bases between them. Per the germline V gene, CDR1 is MGHRA and CDR2 is YSYEKL. The CDR3 has 13 residues.

This rearrangement joins TRBV9 to TRBJ2-3, with D possibly matching TRBD1 (6 bases). With 0 bases removed from V and 6 bases from J, the gap between germline ends came to 8 bases. Germline V gene sequence: CDR1 SGDLS, CDR2 YYNGEE. This CDR3 is built from 13 residues. DNA of the CDR3: TGTGCCAGCAGCGTAGGTGGGGGCGATACGCAGTATTTT. Its protein product is CASSVGGGDTQYF.

The genes are TRBV3-1 (or the pseudogene TRBV3-2) and TRBJ1-1; D is unresolved. The CDR3 is made up of 14 amino acids. V was shortened by 2 bases and J by 4 bases, with 11 bases between the two germline ends. Looked up from germline, CDR1 is LGHDT and CDR2 is YNNKEL (reference sequence). The CDR3 DNA is TGTGCCAGCAGCCAAAATGGGCGGGTCACTGAAGCTTTCTTT. Residues: CASSQNGRVTEAFF.

The rearrangement joins TRBV11-3 to TRBJ1-1; no clear D gene. The V gene lost 6 bases and the J gene lost 1 base, with 6 bases spanning the gap. CDR1 and CDR2 (germline): SGHNT, YENEEA. CDR3 size: 12 residues. DNA for the CDR3: TGTGCCAGCAGTAAACAGAACACTGAAGCTTTCTTT. Translated: CASSKQNTEAFF. Looking up the rest from reference TRBV11-3 and TRBJ1-1 gives the full variable domain: EAGVVQSPRYKIIEKKQPVAFWCNPISGHNTLYWYLQNLGQGPELLIRYENEEAVDDSQLPKDRFSAERLKGVDSTLKIQPAELGDSAVYLCASSKQNTEAFFGQGTRLTVV.

This clone was picked up a small number of times. The chain carries TRBV18 and TRBJ1-2, with D perhaps matching TRBD1 (6 bases). V was clipped by 3 bases and J by 4 bases, with 9 bases between them. The CDR3 consists of 13 residues. Germline V CDR1 and CDR2: KGHSH, LQKENI. The CDR3 region is CASSPDRLYGYTF. CDR3 bases: TGTGCCAGCTCACCCGACAGGCTCTATGGCTACACCTTC.

This clone was seen more than once but under ten times. The V call is TRBV2, the J call TRBJ2-1, with D uncertain. CDR1 and CDR2 from the germline V gene are SNHLY and FYNNEI. V was shortened by 0 bases and J by 1 base, with 10 bases between the two germline ends. This CDR3 comprises 16 residues. CDR3 protein: CASSEAASPSYNEQFF. The DNA of the CDR3 is TGTGCCAGCAGTGAAGCGGCATCACCTTCCTACAATGAGCAGTTCTTC.

The chain is built from TRBV5-1 and TRBJ1-1; a possible D gene is TRBD1 (5 bases). This CDR3 is built from 14 residues. CDR1 is SGHRS and CDR2 is YFSETQ in the germline V gene. V was pared by 4 bases and J by 0 bases, with 10 bases between. The CDR3 DNA is TGCGCCAGCAGCCCGGGACGGATGAACACTGAAGCTTTCTTT. This encodes CASSPGRMNTEAFF.

V is TRBV7-2 and J is TRBJ1-1, with D possibly TRBD1 on 6 matching bases. Germline V gives CDR1 SGHTA, CDR2 FQGNSA. V lost 5 bases and J 5 bases, leaving 18 bases between the germline ends. The CDR3 sequence is 15 residues long. This chain's CDR3 is CASSPPRGRWTEAFF. CDR3 bases: TGTGCCAGCAGCCCACCACGGGGGCGCTGGACTGAAGCTTTCTTT.

The genes are TRBV28 and TRBJ1-1, with 8 bases lining up with TRBD1. The CDR3 has 14 residues. Germline CDR1 MDHEN, CDR2 SYDVKM. V lost 6 bases, J lost 3 bases, and 6 bases stayed unmatched. For the CDR3, the DNA is TGTGCCAGCAGCCTCGGACAGGGATACACTGAAGCTTTCTTT. Its translation: CASSLGQGYTEAFF. Variable domain in full (rest from reference TRBV28 and TRBJ1-1): DVKVTQSSRYLVKRTGEKVFLECVQDMDHENMFWYRQDPGLGLRLIYFSYDVKMKEKGDIPEGYSVSREKKERFSLILESASTNQTSMYLCASSLGQGYTEAFFGQGTRLTVV.

The V gene is TRBV4-3, the J gene TRBJ1-5; D not certain. CDR1 and CDR2 (germline): LGHNA, YSLEER. Trimming took 0 bases from V and 9 from J, leaving 18 bases between them. CDR3 size: 16 residues. The CDR3 spells CASSQERGGGEWPQHF. CDR3 coding DNA: TGCGCCAGCAGCCAAGAGCGGGGAGGTGGGGAGTGGCCCCAGCATTTT.